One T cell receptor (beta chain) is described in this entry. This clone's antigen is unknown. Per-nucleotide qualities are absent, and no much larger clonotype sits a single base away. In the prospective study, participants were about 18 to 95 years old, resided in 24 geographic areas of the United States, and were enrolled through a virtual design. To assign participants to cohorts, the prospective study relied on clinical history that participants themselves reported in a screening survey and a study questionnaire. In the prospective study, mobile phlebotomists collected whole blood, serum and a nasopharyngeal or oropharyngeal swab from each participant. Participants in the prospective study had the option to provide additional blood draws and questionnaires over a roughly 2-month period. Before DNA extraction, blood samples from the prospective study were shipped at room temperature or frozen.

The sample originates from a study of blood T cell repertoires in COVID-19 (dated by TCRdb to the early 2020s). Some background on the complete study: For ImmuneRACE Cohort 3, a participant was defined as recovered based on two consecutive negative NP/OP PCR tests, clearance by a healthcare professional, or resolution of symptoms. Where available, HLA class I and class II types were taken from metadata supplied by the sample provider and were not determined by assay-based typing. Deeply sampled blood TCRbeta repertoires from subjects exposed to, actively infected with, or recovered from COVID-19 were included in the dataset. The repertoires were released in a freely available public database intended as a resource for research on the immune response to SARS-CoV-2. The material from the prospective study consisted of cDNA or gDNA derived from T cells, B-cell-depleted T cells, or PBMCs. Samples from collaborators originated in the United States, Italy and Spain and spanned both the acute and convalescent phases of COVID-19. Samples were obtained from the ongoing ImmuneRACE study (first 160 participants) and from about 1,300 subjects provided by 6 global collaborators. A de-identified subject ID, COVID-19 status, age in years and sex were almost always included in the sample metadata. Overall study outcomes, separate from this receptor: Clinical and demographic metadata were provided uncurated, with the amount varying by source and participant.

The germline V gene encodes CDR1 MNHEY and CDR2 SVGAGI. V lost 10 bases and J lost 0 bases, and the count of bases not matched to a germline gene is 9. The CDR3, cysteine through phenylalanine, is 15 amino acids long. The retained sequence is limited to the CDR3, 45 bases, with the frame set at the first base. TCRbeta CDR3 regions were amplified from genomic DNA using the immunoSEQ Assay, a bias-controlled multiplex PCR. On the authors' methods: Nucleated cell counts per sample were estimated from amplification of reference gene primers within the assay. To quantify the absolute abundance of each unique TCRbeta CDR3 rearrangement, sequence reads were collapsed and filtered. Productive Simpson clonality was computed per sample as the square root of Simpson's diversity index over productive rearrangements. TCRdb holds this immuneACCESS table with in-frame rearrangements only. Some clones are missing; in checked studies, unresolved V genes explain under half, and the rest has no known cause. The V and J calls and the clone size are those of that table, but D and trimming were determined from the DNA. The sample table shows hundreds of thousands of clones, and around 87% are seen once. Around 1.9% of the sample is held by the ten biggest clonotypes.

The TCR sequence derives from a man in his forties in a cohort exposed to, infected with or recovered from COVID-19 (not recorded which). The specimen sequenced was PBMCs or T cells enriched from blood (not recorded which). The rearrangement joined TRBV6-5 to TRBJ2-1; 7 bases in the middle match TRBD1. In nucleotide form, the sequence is TGTGCCACCCGCCTGGGACAGATCTCCTACAATGAGCAGTTCTTC. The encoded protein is CATRLGQISYNEQFF.